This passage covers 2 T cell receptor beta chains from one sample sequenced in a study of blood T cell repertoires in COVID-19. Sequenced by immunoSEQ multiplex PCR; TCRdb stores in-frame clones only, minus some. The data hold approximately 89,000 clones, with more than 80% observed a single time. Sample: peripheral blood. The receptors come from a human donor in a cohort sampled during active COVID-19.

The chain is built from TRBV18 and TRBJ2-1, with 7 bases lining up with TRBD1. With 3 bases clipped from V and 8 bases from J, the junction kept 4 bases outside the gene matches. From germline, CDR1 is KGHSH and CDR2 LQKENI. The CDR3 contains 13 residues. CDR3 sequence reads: CASSPTGADEQFF. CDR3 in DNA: TGTGCCAGCTCACCTACAGGGGCAGATGAGCAGTTCTTC.

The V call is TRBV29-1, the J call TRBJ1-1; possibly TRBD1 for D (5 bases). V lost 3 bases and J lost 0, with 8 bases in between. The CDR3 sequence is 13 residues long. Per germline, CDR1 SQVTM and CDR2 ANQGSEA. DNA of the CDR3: TGCAGCGTTGACCGACAGCTGAACACTGAAGCTTTCTTT. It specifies CSVDRQLNTEAFF. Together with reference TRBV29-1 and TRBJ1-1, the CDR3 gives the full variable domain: SAVISQKPSRDICQRGTSLTIQCQVDSQVTMMFWYRQQPGQSLTLIATANQGSEATYESGFVIDKFPISRPNLTFSTLTVSNMSPEDSSIYLCSVDRQLNTEAFFGQGTRLTVV.